Described below is a single TCR beta chain sequence and its context. This clone is a singleton in its sample. What this receptor recognizes is not known. Base qualities were left out, and no much larger clone turns up one base away. The data belong to a study of shared clonotypes between healthy human individuals (dated by TCRdb to between 2020 and 2021). Study-wide context: The cohort included a few men and two women between 18 and 49 years of age. For each donor, three plates each were used for CD4 naive and CD4 memory, two plates were used for CD8 naive, and one plate was used for CD8 memory. The study deeply sequenced blood TCR repertoires of five healthy adults to estimate repertoire size and the extent of clonotype sharing between individuals. Libraries were prepared and TCR repertoires were sequenced by different laboratories using diverse techniques, in order to increase sequencing depth and limit assay-specific biases. Leukapheresis yielded between about 0.9 and 9.5 billion PBMCs per donor. The paper as a whole reports these results and caveats: Even with the large sequencing depth, rarefaction of the sorted-subset datasets indicated that sequencing was incomplete. Larger estimated clonotype richness was generally found for naive subsets than for memory subsets. The small number of donors limited the genetic and exposure-history diversity represented. Sharing across a few donors was observed for 5% to 6.5% of naive CD4, 3.5% of naive CD8, about 2.5% of memory CD4, and over 0.3% of memory CD8 clonotypes. Sampling was limited to blood, and TCR repertoires in tissue likely differ from TCR repertoires in blood. Compared with non-shared clonotypes, clonotypes shared by all four sorted-subset donors had higher generation probabilities. Based on pairwise subsampling, the degree of clonotype sharing among donors was expected to be affected by sequencing depth.

Based on the germline V gene (reference sequence), the CDR1 and CDR2 sequences are SGHKS and YYEKEE. The CDR3 holds 16 amino acids from the cysteine to the phenylalanine. Left in the record is the CDR3 DNA by itself, 48 bases read in frame from the first base. The V end gives up 0 bases and the J end 5 bases, leaving 6 bases in the junction not matched to a gene. Using the deep immunoSEQ assay, TCR CDR3 regions were amplified from genomic DNA by multiplex PCR. For each cell subset, the extracted genomic DNA was distributed evenly across all wells of several immunoSEQ 96-well plates, and each plate served as one replicate. For sorted subsets, approximately 190 ng of genomic DNA, equivalent to some 30,000 T cell genomes, went into each replicate PCR. Purified libraries were quantified with a Qubit 3.0 fluorometer, sized on a Bioanalyzer 2100, and re-quantified with the KAPA Library Quantification kit. Each immunoSEQ 96-well plate was sequenced on its own single-read 150-cycle Illumina NextSeq 550 flow cell. In the authors' own workflow: Because the immunoSEQ output held only junctional sequences and lacked quality scores, the filtering could not match the filtering applied to full-length reads. Sequences were annotated with PyIR, a Python wrapper for IgBLAST v1.9, using IMGT germline references to assign V/J genes and CDR3. Any read was removed if the V/J assignment was weak (E-value above 1e-6), the CDR3 was missing, or the read contained stop codons, out-of-frame junctions, or ambiguous translated residues. V3J clonotypes were defined by identical inferred V gene, J gene, and CDR3 amino acid sequence. The percentage overlap between two repertoires was calculated by dividing the number of shared unique clonotypes by the size of the smaller repertoire. Repertoire richness was assessed with RTK rarefaction, the Chao1 estimator, and Recon v2.1 estimates of unobserved clonotypes. Generation probabilities for all TCRbeta clonotypes obtained by the gDNA method from a few donors were computed using OLGA. TCRdb obtained this table from immuneACCESS and retained in-frame rearrangements with V and J assigned. These tables miss some clones; where compared with another copy, unresolved V genes account for less than half of the shortfall, and the remainder is unexplained. That table supplies the V and J calls and clone size; D and trimming were determined from the DNA. This sample comprises roughly 2.4 million clones, almost 96% of them detected only once. Clones ranked in the top ten supply around 0.13% of the sample.

The donors were healthy, HIV-negative adults who had no recently reported acute infections or vaccinations. Every donor was a Caucasian adult living in Nashville, Tennessee, USA. CD4+ T cells were enriched by magnetic negative selection; naive cells were then positively selected on CD45RA, and the negative fraction formed the memory subset. Blood was collected by leukapheresis, and PBMCs were isolated by Ficoll-Histopaque density gradient centrifugation and then cryopreserved in liquid nitrogen vapor phase. Purity and quantity of every magnetically sorted T cell population were checked by analytical flow cytometry. Genomic DNA was isolated from every sorted fraction and measured by UV absorbance on a Nanodrop 2000c.

This receptor was obtained from a man in his late teens or twenties in good health. The sequencing sample was made of naive CD4+ T cells sorted from blood. The sample's cell subset or site label, in plain terms: CD45RA+ positively selected. Recombination joined TRBV5-5 with TRBJ1-4; TRBD1 aligns with 8 central bases. CDR3 sequence: CASSLGGDRKNEKLFF. The DNA sequence follows: TGTGCCAGCAGCTTGGGCGGGGACAGGAAAAATGAAAAACTGTTTTTT.